A single sample is the source of the 22 T cell receptor beta chains below, sequenced in a study of T cell repertoires in cytomegalovirus infection (dated by TCRdb to between 2018 and 2020). For sequencing, an Illumina HiSeq 1500 was employed. TCRdb reran the public reads through fastp at Q25 and MiXCR, keeping productive beta chains. Under each unique CDR3 protein, matching rows form one entry showing the most common genes and DNA. In all, the sample holds around 310,000 distinct CDR3 sequences, and 15% to 20% of those were seen once. The top ten constitute more than 10% of the sample. Sequencing used PBMCs. The receptors were gathered from a human donor in good health (CMV status not recorded). Some clones in this sample may be carry-over from other donors' samples.

This rearrangement joins TRBV20-1 to TRBJ2-3, with D possibly matching TRBD2 (5 bases). The CDR3 sequence is 14 residues long. In germline, CDR1 is DFQATT, CDR2 SNEGSKA (reference sequence). With 2 bases removed from V and 5 bases from J, the gap between germline ends came to 14 bases. CDR3 loop: CSARRDPGVDTQYF. The CDR3 DNA reads TGCAGTGCTAGAAGGGATCCCGGGGTAGATACGCAGTATTTT.

This clonotype came up many times. The junction departs from the called germline gene at one end, perhaps through a read error. V usage is TRBV6-1 and J usage is TRBJ1-6, with D unclear. The CDR3 consists of 15 residues. Per germline, CDR1 MNHNS and CDR2 SASEGT. CDR3 loop: CASTERTPYNSPLHF. CDR3 sequence (DNA): TGTGCCAGCACTGAACGGACGCCCTATAATTCACCCCTCCACTTT.

This clonotype was observed at least ten times. CDR3 DNA sequence: TGTGCCAGCAGCTTAGACGCCGGGACAGGAAGCACAGATACGCAGTATTTT. Its translation: CASSLDAGTGSTDTQYF. The chain carries TRBV11-3 and TRBJ2-3, with TRBD1 matching over 8 bases. Germline V lookup: CDR1 SGHNT, CDR2 YENEEA. V gave up 0 bases and J gave up 0 bases; unmatched junction bases: 5. The CDR3 runs to 17 residues.

CDR3 in DNA: TGCAGTGCTAGAGATGGGGGCCGGGCCGGGGAGCTGTTTTTT. This translates into CSARDGGRAGELFF. The gene calls are TRBV20-1 and TRBJ2-2; a weak D match, TRBD1 (6 bases). Germline CDR1 and CDR2: DFQATT and SNEGSKA (reference sequence). The CDR3 covers 14 residues. V dropped 0 bases and J dropped 6 bases, with 11 bases sitting between them.

For this clonotype: One end of the junction is discordant with germline, which a read error may explain. V gene TRBV27 combines with J gene TRBJ2-2, with D possibly called TRBD1 or TRBD2 (5 bases each). The germline CDR1 and CDR2 sequences are MNHEY and SMNVEV (reference sequence). This CDR3 spans 19 amino acids. The CDR3 nucleotides are TGTGCCAGCAGCTTATGGGTTCCGGGGCAGAAGGGAACTTCCGGGGAGCTGTTTTTT. This sequence encodes CASSLWVPGQKGTSGELFF.

The gene calls are TRBV19 and TRBJ2-1; D might be TRBD2 (6 bases). Germline V gives CDR1 LNHDA, CDR2 SQIVND (reference sequence). The CDR3 extends over 15 amino acids. The germline V and J ends were trimmed by 5 bases and 6 bases, with 17 bases remaining between them. In DNA form, the CDR3 reads TGTGCCAGTAGTCTCCAACCGGGGGTTGGCAATGAGCAGTTCTTC. It yields the protein CASSLQPGVGNEQFF.

CDR3 nucleotides: TGTGCCAGCAGTTCCGGGGCCGGTGGCCAAGAGACCCAGTACTTC. It specifies CASSSGAGGQETQYF. The rearrangement links TRBV28 to TRBJ2-5, with D perhaps given as TRBD1 or TRBD2 (5 bases each). Germline V gene lookup returns CDR1 MDHEN and CDR2 SYDVKM. The CDR3 covers 15 residues. The V gene lost 4 bases and the J gene lost 1 base, with 13 bases spanning the gap.

This clonotype was detected a few times. The chain couples TRBV7-4 to TRBJ1-1, with TRBD1 matching over 9 bases. The V gene end was trimmed by 7 bases and the J gene end by 2 bases; junction bases not matched to a gene: 11. CDR1 is SGHVT and CDR2 is SQSDAQ in the germline V gene. This CDR3 spans 16 amino acids. This CDR3 is CASKKEGTGPNTEAFF. In DNA, the CDR3 is TGTGCCAGCAAAAAGGAAGGGACAGGGCCCAACACTGAAGCTTTCTTT.

This clonotype was found a few times. The chain employs TRBV12-3 or TRBV12-4 and TRBJ2-3; D not certain. This CDR3 region has 13 residues. V was trimmed by 2 bases and J by 4 bases, leaving 7 bases between them. CDR3 protein: CASSLMGPDTQYF. The CDR3 region has the DNA TGTGCCAGCAGTTTAATGGGTCCAGATACGCAGTATTTT.

Comment on this clonotype: One base away lies a much larger clone, so this may be a sequencing read error. CDR3 region: CAGSFKDQPQHF. The CDR3, as DNA: TGTGCCGGCAGCTTTAAGGATCAGCCCCAGCATTTT. This chain joins TRBV7-2 and TRBJ1-5, with D hard to call. Germline values: CDR1 SGHTA, CDR2 FQGNSA. There are 12 residues in the CDR3.

As to this clonotype: A much bigger clone sits one base away, suggesting this may be a read error. The chain has TRBV7-2 and TRBJ2-1, with a possible D match to TRBD2 (7 bases). V lost 1 base and J lost 9, with 16 bases in between. The CDR3 has 15 residues. Germline CDR1 and CDR2: SGHTA and FQGNSA. This CDR3 reads CASSLVAGARREQFF. As DNA, the CDR3 is TGTGCCAGCAGCTTAGTTGCGGGGGCGCGACGTGAGCAGTTCTTC.

Many counts were recorded for this clonotype. The CDR3, as DNA: TGTGCCAGCAGCCCGGGACAGGGGGTATGGTACACCTTC. This sequence encodes CASSPGQGVWYTF. V is TRBV7-2 and J is TRBJ1-2, with 11 bases fitting TRBD1. The CDR3 is made up of 13 amino acids. The germline V gene has CDR1 SGHTA and CDR2 FQGNSA. V gave up 5 bases and J gave up 11 bases; unmatched junction bases: 7.

In DNA form, the CDR3 reads TGTGCCAGTAGTATACCCTTGGGAGGCGATGAGCAGTTCTTC. Translation: CASSIPLGGDEQFF. V gene TRBV19 combines with J gene TRBJ2-1, with D possibly TRBD2 on 6 matching bases. The length of the CDR3 is 14 residues. Trimming shortened V by 2 bases and J by 8 bases, and 13 bases separated the two germline ends. Per germline, CDR1 LNHDA and CDR2 SQIVND (reference sequence).

This clonotype was found many times. The chain combines TRBV7-2 with TRBJ1-5; D gene ambiguous. Germline CDR1 reads SGHTA; CDR2 reads FQGNSA. The CDR3 has 12 residues. V was cut by 2 bases and J by 5 bases, with 4 bases left in between. In nucleotides, the CDR3 is TGTGCCAGCAGCTTATATGATCAGCCCCAGCATTTT. Translating it yields CASSLYDQPQHF.

The J gene is TRBJ2-3, the V gene TRBV2; D gene unclear. The CDR3 has 11 residues. Trimming shortened V by 0 bases and J by 14 bases, and 9 bases separated the two germline ends. Germline CDR1 is SNHLY and CDR2 is FYNNEI. The CDR3 reads CASSEAWPLYF. The CDR3 DNA reads as TGTGCCAGCAGTGAAGCCTGGCCTCTGTATTTT.

This clonotype turned up a few times. The CDR3 loop reads CASQTGGAGANVLTF. The CDR3 region has the DNA TGTGCCAGTCAGACAGGGGGCGCTGGGGCCAACGTCCTGACTTTC. V usage is TRBV19 and J usage is TRBJ2-6; 10 bases map to TRBD1. Germline V gives CDR1 LNHDA, CDR2 SQIVND (reference sequence). With 8 bases clipped from V and 2 bases from J, the junction kept 3 bases outside the gene matches. CDR3 length: 15 amino acids.

J is TRBJ1-1 and V is TRBV28, with D unclear. The CDR3 length is 13 residues. CDR1 MDHEN and CDR2 SYDVKM come from the germline V gene. The ends were cut back, 7 bases at V and 5 bases at J, with 14 bases in the middle. The CDR3 protein is CASTIPGGTEAFF. The CDR3 DNA sequence: TGTGCCAGCACGATCCCCGGAGGAACTGAAGCTTTCTTT.

In its sample, this clonotype was seen a few times. The chain recombines TRBV29-1 with TRBJ1-4; the match to TRBD1 covers 9 bases. Germline CDR1 is SQVTM and CDR2 is ANQGSEA. The junction had 6 bases not matched to a gene; V was cut back by 5 bases and J by 8 bases. The CDR3 runs 13 residues. CDR3 in amino acids: CSVRDRVREKLFF. The CDR3 DNA sequence: TGCAGCGTTCGGGACAGGGTGCGGGAAAAACTGTTTTTT.

V and J are TRBV27 and TRBJ1-4; D unresolved. Germline CDR1 reads MNHEY; CDR2 reads SMNVEV (reference sequence). Trimming took 2 bases from V and 10 from J, leaving 11 bases between them. The CDR3 has 13 residues. Here the CDR3 reads CASSLEATGKLFF. Here the CDR3 DNA reads TGTGCCAGCAGTTTAGAGGCGACTGGAAAACTGTTTTTT.

This clonotype was seen many times. The rearrangement joins TRBV6-1 to TRBJ1-5, with D possibly TRBD1 on 6 matching bases. Trimming cost V 0 bases and J 6 bases, with 21 bases left between them. Per the germline V gene, CDR1 is MNHNS and CDR2 is SASEGT. This CDR3 has 18 amino acids. The CDR3, as DNA: TGTGCCAGCAGTGAAGCGCTCGTTGCACAGGGAGTAGGTCAGCCCCAGCATTTT. As protein: CASSEALVAQGVGQPQHF.

J is TRBJ2-1 and V is TRBV18; 8 bases line up with TRBD2. With V trimmed by 2 bases and J by 0 bases, 3 bases remained unmatched. Per the germline V gene, CDR1 is KGHSH and CDR2 is LQKENI. The CDR3 has 16 residues. CDR3 residues: CASSPYRGGSYNEQFF. The CDR3 region has the DNA TGTGCCAGCTCACCATACCGGGGGGGCTCCTACAATGAGCAGTTCTTC.

The chain carries TRBV28 and TRBJ1-5; D not certain. The CDR3 contains 15 residues. Germline lookup yields CDR1 MDHEN and CDR2 SYDVKM. V was shortened by 6 bases and J by 0 bases, with 12 bases between the two germline ends. The CDR3: CASRRGGVSNQPQHF. CDR3 nucleotide sequence: TGTGCCAGCAGACGCGGCGGGGTTAGCAATCAGCCCCAGCATTTT. The whole variable domain, filled in from reference TRBV28 and TRBJ1-5, reads DVKVTQSSRYLVKRTGEKVFLECVQDMDHENMFWYRQDPGLGLRLIYFSYDVKMKEKGDIPEGYSVSREKKERFSLILESASTNQTSMYLCASRRGGVSNQPQHFGDGTRLSIL.